This T cell receptor beta chain is from a study of monozygotic twins with inflammatory bowel disease. TCRdb re-called the 5' RACE reads and gives one entry per CDR3 protein, without DNA. The table for this sample gives around 220,000 distinct CDR3 sequences. The sequenced material came from blood. The TCR comes from a human donor with ulcerative colitis or Crohn's disease, or a healthy co-twin of an affected twin (not recorded which).

The CDR3 spells CSARVALEQFF. V usage is TRBV20-1 and J usage is TRBJ2-1; no DNA is available, so the TRBD2 call from TCRdb remains unchecked. CDR1 DFQATT and CDR2 SNEGSKA come from the germline V gene (reference sequence). The CDR3 contains 11 residues.